This T cell receptor (beta chain) emerged from a study of CD8 T cells in Susac syndrome (dated by TCRdb to the late 2010s). With respect to the entire study: Of the Susac syndrome patients who were sequenced, about 6 had clinically active disease and roughly eight were in clinical remission. At blood withdrawal, Susac syndrome patients were either therapy-naive, taking corticosteroids (in some cases with IVIg as well), or taking IVIg alone. Whether CD8+ T cell activation and differentiation in Susac syndrome was antigen driven was tested using repertoire sequencing. The clonality of the CD8+ T cell repertoire was compared across about a dozen healthy donors, roughly 14 Susac syndrome patients and about 16 multiple sclerosis patients. What the authors observed across the whole study: The TCR sequencing and HLA analysis was acknowledged to have included a relatively small number of individuals. More than 15 Susac-specific public clones were identified in the total CD8+ repertoire, and about 5 Susac-specific public clones were identified in the CD8+ TEMRA repertoire. Clonal expansion was seen in Susac syndrome CD8+ repertoires, peaking in CD8+ TEMRA cells and being greater in clinically active patients than in remitting ones.

From V the trimming removes 4 bases and from J it removes 10 bases, while the gene matches leave 13 bases of the junction unaccounted for. According to the germline V gene (reference sequence), CDR1 reads SEHNR and CDR2 reads FQNEAQ. The CDR3 has 15 amino acids, counting the end cysteine and phenylalanine. The only DNA kept is the CDR3, 45 bases in frame from the first base. Peripheral blood CD8+ and CD4+ T cells from healthy donors, Susac syndrome patients and multiple sclerosis patients were profiled by high-throughput TCR beta sequencing. Susac syndrome patients met recently defined diagnostic criteria for definite or probable disease. CD8+ TEMRA cells were enriched by FACS, while bulk CD8+ and CD4+ T cells were purified by magnetic negative isolation. Blood was collected in EDTA tubes and processed within 24 hours, with PBMCs isolated through density gradient centrifugation. PBMCs intended for TCR sequencing were cryopreserved in liquid nitrogen and thawed later in a water bath at 37 degrees C. Purity of sorted or isolated CD4+, CD8+ and CD8+ TEMRA cells was at least 90%.

RNA was extracted with the RNeasy kit and roughly 0.45 to 1 ug was reverse transcribed using random hexamers. TCR beta CDR3 regions were amplified with the immunoSEQ multiplex PCR assay covering 54 Vbeta and 13 Jbeta segments. Bias from PCR amplification was corrected by using a synthetic template baseline for primer optimization and for computational correction. In the source study's methods: Reads were annotated to V, D and J genes per IMGT and analyzed with immunoSEQ Analyzer, keeping only productive sequences. To calculate clonality, Shannon entropy was normalized by log2 of the number of productive unique sequences and then subtracted from one. For each patient and control, public and private clones were evaluated within the 100 most prevalent clones. Clones were defined as Susac-specific if absent from the healthy and MS cohorts, from approximately 1,100 published viral clones and from other ImmuneACCESS disease sequences. TCRdb reworked the public reads: Q25 trimming with fastp, MiXCR clone assembly, productive beta chains retained. Each CDR3 protein appears once, grouped with its most common genes and DNA. It is TCRdb's table, rather than the study itself, that gives the V and J calls and clone size. The table for this sample lists 85,000 to 120,000 distinct CDR3 sequences; approximately 94% of them were counted only once. The ten largest clones add up to 0.41% of the sample.

On this clonotype: Its target antigen remains unknown. The input lacks base qualities; no much larger clone sits a single base away.

This receptor was taken from a human donor with Susac syndrome. The rearranged chain carries TRBV7-9 and TRBJ2-1, with 7 junctional bases fitting TRBD2. Sequencing used CD8+ T cells from PBMCs. The CDR3 corresponds to CASSSSSGPPDEQFF. Here is the DNA: TGTGCCAGCAGCTCCTCTAGCGGACCACCCGACGAGCAGTTCTTC.